The subject of this entry is one TCR beta chain. Authors' processing steps: Amplification from reference gene primers served as the basis for estimated nucleated cell counts. Sequenced by immunoSEQ multiplex PCR; TCRdb stores in-frame clones only, minus some. V, J and clone size are those of that table, while D and trimming were read from the DNA. The sample includes 200,000 to 250,000 clones, 87% of them seen just once. The data stem from a study of blood T cell repertoires in COVID-19. The wider study: Acute and convalescent COVID-19 samples came from the United States, Italy and Spain. Sources were T cells, B-cell-depleted T cells, or PBMCs; the material itself was cDNA or gDNA.

The V end lost 2 bases, the J end lost 5 bases, and 9 bases lay between the germline ends. Germline CDR1 MDHEN, CDR2 SYDVKM. The CDR3 covers 14 residues. The TCR originated in a woman younger than 30 who had recovered from COVID-19. The J gene is TRBJ2-2, the V gene TRBV28, with D possibly matching TRBD1 (5 bases). Sequencing was performed on peripheral blood. As DNA, the CDR3 is TGTGCCAGCAGTTTAATAGGGGAAACCGGGGAGCTGTTTTTT. This codes for CASSLIGETGELFF. The full variable domain, rest sourced from reference TRBV28 and TRBJ2-2, is DVKVTQSSRYLVKRTGEKVFLECVQDMDHENMFWYRQDPGLGLRLIYFSYDVKMKEKGDIPEGYSVSREKKERFSLILESASTNQTSMYLCASSLIGETGELFFGEGSRLTVL.